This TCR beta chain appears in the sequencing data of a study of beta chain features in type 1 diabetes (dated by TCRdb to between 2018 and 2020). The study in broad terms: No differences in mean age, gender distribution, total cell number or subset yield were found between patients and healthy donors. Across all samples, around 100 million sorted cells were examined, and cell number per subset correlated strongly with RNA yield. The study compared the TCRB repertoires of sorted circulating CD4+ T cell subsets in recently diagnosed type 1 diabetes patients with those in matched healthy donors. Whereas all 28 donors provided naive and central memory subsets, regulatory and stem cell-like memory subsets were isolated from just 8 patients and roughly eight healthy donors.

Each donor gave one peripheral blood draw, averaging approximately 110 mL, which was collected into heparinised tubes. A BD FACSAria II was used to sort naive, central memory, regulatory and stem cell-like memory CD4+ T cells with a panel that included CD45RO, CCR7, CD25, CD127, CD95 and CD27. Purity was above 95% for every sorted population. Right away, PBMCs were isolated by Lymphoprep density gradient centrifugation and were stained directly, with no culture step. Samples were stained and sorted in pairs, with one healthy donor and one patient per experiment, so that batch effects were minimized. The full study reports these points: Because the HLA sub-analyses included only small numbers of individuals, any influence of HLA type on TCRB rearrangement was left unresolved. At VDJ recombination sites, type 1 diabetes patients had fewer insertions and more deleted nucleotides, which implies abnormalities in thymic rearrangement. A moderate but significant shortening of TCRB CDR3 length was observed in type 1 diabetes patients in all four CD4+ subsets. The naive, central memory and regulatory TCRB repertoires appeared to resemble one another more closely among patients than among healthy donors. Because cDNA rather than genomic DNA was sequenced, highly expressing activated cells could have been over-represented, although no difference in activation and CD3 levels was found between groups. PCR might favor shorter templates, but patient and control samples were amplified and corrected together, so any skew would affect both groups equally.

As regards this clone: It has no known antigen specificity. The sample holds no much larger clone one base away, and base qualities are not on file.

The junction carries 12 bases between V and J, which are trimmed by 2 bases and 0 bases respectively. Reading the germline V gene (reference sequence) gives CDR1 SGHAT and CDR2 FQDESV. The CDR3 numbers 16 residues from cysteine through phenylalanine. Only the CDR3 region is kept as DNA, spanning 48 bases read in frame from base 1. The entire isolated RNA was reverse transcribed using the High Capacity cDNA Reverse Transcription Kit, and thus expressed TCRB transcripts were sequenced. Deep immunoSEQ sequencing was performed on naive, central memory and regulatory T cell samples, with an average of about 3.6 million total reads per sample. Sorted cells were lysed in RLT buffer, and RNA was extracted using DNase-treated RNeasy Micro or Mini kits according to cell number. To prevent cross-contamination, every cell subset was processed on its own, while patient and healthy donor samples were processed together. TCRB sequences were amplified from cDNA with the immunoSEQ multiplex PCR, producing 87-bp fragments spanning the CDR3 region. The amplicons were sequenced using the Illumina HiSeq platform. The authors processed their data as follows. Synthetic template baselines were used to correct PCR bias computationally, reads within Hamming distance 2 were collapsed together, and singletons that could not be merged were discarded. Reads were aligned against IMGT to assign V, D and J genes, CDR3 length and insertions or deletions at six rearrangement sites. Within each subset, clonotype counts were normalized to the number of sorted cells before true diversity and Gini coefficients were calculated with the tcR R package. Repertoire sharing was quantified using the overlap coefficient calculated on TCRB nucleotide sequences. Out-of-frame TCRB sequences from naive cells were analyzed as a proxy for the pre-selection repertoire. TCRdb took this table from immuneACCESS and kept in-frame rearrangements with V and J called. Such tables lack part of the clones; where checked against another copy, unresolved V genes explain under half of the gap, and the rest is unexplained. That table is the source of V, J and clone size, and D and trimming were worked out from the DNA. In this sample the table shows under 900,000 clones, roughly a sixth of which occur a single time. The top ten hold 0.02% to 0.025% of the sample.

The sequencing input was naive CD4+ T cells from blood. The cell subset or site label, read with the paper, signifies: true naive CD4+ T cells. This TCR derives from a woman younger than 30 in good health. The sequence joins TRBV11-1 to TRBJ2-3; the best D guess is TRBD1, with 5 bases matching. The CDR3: CASSLFSRASTDTQYF. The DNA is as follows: TGTGCCAGCAGCTTATTTAGCAGGGCTAGCACAGATACGCAGTATTTT.